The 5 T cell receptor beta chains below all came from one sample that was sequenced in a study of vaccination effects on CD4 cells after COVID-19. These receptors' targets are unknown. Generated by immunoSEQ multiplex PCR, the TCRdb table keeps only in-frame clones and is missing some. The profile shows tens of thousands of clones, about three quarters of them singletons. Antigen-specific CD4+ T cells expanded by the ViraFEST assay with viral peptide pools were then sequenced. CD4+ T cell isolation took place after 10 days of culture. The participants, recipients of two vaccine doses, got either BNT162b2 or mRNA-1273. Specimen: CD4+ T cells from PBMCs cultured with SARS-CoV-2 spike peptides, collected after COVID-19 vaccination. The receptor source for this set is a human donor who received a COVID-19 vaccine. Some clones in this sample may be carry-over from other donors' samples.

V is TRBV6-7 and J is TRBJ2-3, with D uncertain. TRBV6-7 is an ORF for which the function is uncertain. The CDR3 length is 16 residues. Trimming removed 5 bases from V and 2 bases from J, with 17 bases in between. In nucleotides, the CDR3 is TGTGCCAGCAGTCCCGGACCGACCGGAGACACAGATACGCAGTATTTT. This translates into CASSPGPTGDTDTQYF.

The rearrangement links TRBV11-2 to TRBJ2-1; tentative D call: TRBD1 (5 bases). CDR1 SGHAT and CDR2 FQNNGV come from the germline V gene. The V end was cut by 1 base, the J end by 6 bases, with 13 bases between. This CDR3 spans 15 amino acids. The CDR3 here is CASSLVGWQGNEQFF. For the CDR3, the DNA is TGTGCCAGCAGCTTAGTGGGTTGGCAGGGCAATGAGCAGTTCTTC.

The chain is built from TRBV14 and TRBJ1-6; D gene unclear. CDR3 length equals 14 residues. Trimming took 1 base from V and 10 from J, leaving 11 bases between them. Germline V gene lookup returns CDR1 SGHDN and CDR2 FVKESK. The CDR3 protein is CASSQAIPGSPLHF. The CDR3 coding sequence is TGTGCCAGCAGCCAAGCCATTCCAGGATCACCCCTCCACTTT.

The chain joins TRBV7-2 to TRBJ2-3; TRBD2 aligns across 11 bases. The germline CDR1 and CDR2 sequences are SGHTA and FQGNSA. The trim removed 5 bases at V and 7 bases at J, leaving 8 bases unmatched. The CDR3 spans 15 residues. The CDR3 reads CASSPASSGGHTQYF. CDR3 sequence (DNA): TGTGCCAGCAGCCCAGCGTCTAGCGGGGGGCATACGCAGTATTTT. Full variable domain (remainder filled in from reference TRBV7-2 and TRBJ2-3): GAGVSQSPSNKVTEKGKDVELRCDPISGHTALYWYRQSLGQGLEFLIYFQGNSAPDKSGLPSDRFSAERTGGSVSTLTIQRTQQEDSAVYLCASSPASSGGHTQYFGPGTRLTVL.

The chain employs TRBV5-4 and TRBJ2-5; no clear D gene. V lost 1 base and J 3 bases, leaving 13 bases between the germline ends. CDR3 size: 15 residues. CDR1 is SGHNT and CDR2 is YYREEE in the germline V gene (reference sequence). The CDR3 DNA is TGTGCCAGCAGCTTGTCTGCCGGAAGAAAAGAGACCCAGTACTTC. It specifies CASSLSAGRKETQYF.